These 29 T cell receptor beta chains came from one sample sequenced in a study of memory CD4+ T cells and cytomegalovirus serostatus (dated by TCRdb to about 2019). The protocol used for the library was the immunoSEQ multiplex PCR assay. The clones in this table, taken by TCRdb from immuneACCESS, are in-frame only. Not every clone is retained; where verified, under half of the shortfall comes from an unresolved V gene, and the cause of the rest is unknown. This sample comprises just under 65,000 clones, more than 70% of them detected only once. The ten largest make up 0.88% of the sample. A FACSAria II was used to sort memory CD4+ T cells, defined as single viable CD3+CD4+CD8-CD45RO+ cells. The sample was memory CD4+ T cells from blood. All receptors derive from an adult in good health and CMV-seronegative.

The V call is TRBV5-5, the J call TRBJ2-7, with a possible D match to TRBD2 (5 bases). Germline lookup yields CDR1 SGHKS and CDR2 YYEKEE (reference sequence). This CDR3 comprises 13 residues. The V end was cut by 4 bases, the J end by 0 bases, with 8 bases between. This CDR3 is CASSPGDSYEQYF. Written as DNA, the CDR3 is TGTGCCAGCAGCCCCGGGGACTCCTACGAGCAGTACTTC.

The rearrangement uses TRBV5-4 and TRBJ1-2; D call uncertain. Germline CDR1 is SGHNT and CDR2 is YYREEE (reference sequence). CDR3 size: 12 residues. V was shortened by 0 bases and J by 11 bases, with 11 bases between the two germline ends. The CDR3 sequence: CASSLDGQVYTF. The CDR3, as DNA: TGTGCCAGCAGCTTGGATGGGCAGGTATACACCTTC.

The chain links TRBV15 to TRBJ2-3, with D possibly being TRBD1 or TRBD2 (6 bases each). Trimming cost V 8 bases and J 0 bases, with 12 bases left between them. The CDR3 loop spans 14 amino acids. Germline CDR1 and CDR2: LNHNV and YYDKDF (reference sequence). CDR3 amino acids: CATLGGRSTDTQYF. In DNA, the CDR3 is TGTGCCACCCTCGGGGGCCGTAGCACAGATACGCAGTATTTT. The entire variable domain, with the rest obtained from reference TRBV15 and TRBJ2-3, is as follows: DAMVIQNPRYQVTQFGKPVTLSCSQTLNHNVMYWYQQKSSQAPKLLFHYYDKDFNNEADTPDNFQSRRPNTSFCFLDIRSPGLGDTAMYLCATLGGRSTDTQYFGPGTRLTVL.

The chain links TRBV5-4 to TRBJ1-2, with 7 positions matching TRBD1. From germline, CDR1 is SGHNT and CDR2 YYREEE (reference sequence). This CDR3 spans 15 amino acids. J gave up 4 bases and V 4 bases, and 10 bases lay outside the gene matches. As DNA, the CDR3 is TGTGCCAGCAGCCATGGAAAGGGGGCTTTCTATGGCTACACCTTC. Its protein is CASSHGKGAFYGYTF.

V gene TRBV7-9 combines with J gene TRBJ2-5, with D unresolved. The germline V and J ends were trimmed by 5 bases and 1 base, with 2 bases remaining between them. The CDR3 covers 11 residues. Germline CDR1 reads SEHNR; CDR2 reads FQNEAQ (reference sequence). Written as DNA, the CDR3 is TGTGCCAGCAGCCCCCAAGAGACCCAGTACTTC. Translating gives CASSPQETQYF.

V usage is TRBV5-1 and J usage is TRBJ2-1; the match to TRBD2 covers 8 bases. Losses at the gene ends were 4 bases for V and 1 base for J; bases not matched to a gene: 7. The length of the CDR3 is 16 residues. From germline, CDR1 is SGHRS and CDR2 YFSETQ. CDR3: CASSLQVAGSYNEQFF. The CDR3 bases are TGCGCCAGCAGCCTCCAGGTAGCGGGGTCCTACAATGAGCAGTTCTTC.

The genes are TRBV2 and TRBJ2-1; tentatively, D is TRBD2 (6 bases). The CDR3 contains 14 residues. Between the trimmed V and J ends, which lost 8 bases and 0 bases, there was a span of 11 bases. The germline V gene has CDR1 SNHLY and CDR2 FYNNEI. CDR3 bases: TGTGCCAGCGGGGACTTACGCTCCTACAATGAGCAGTTCTTC. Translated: CASGDLRSYNEQFF.

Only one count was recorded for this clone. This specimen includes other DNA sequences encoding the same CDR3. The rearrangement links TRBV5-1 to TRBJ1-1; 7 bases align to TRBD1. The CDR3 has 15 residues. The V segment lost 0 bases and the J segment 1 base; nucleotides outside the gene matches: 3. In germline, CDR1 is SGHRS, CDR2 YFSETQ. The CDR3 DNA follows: TGCGCCAGCAGCTTGGGTCCAGGGGGGAACACTGAAGCTTTCTTT. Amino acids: CASSLGPGGNTEAFF.

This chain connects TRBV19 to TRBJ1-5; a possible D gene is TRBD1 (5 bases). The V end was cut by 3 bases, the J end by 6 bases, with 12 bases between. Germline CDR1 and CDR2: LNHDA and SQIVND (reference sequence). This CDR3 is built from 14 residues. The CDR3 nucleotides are TGTGCCAGTAGTATTGGCAGGAGGGGTCAGCCCCAGCATTTT. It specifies CASSIGRRGQPQHF.

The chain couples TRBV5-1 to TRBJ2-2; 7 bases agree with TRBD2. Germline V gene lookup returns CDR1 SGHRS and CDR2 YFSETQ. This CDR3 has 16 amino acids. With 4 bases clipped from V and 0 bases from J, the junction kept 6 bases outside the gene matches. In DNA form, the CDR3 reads TGCGCCAGCAGCCAATCTAGCGGCCCGAACACCGGGGAGCTGTTTTTT. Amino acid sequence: CASSQSSGPNTGELFF. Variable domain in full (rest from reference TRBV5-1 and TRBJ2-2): KAGVTQTPRYLIKTRGQQVTLSCSPISGHRSVSWYQQTPGQGLQFLFEYFSETQRNKGNFPGRFSGRQFSNSRSEMNVSTLELGDSALYLCASSQSSGPNTGELFFGEGSRLTVL.

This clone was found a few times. The CDR3 loop reads CASRRNTEAFF. CDR3 in DNA: TGTGCCAGCAGGCGGAACACTGAAGCTTTCTTT. The chain joins TRBV7-9 to TRBJ1-1; no clear D. The CDR3 is made up of 11 amino acids. Germline CDR1 is SEHNR and CDR2 is FQNEAQ (reference sequence). V lost 6 bases and J 1 base, leaving 3 bases between the germline ends. Looking up the rest from reference TRBV7-9 and TRBJ1-1 gives the full variable domain: DTGVSQNPRHKITKRGQNVTFRCDPISEHNRLYWYRQTLGQGPEFLTYFQNEAQLEKSRLLSDRFSAERPKGSFSTLEIQRTEQGDSAMYLCASRRNTEAFFGQGTRLTVV.

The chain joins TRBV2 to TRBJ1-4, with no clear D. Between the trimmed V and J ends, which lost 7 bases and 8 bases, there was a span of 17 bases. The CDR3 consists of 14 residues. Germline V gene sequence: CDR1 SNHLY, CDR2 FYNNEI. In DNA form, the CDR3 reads TGTGCCAGCACCCTGATCGGGGTAGGGGAAAAACTGTTTTTT. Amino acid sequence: CASTLIGVGEKLFF.

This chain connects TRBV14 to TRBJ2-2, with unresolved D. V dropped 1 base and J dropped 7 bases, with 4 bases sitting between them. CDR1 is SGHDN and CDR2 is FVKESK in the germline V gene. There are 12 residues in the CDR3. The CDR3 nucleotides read TGTGCCAGCAGCCAAGTGGTCGGGGAGCTGTTTTTT. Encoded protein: CASSQVVGELFF.

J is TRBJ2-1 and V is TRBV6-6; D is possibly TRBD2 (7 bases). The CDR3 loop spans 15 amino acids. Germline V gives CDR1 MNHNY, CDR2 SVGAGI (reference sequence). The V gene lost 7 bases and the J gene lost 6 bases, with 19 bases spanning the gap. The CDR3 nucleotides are TGTGCCAGCAAAGGGGGGGCCCTTCGTGGCAATGAGCAGTTCTTC. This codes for CASKGGALRGNEQFF.

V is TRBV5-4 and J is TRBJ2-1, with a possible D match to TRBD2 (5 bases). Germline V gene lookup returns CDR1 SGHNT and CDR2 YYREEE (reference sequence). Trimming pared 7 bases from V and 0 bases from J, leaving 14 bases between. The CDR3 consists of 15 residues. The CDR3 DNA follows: TGTGCCAGCGGAGAGGAAACTAGCTCCTACAATGAGCAGTTCTTC. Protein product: CASGEETSSYNEQFF.

The DNA for the CDR3 is TGTGCCAGCAGCTTTGGTTCTAGCGAAGGTGAGCAGTACTTC. As protein: CASSFGSSEGEQYF. The chain joins TRBV7-8 to TRBJ2-7, with D maybe TRBD2 (6 bases). The CDR3 sequence is 14 residues long. Germline CDR1 SGHVS, CDR2 FQNEAQ. Deletions cut 3 bases from V and 7 bases from J, with 16 bases between. Together with reference TRBV7-8 and TRBJ2-7, the CDR3 gives the full variable domain: GAGVSQSPRYKVAKRGQDVALRCDPISGHVSLFWYQQALGQGPEFLTYFQNEAQLDKSGLPSDRFFAERPEGSVSTLKIQRTQQEDSAVYLCASSFGSSEGEQYFGPGTRLTVT.

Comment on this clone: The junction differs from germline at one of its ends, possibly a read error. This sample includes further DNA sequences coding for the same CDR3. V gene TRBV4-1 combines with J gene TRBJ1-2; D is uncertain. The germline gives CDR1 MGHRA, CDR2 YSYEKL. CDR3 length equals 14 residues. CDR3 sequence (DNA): TGCGCTAGCAGCCCTTCTGGGCTCCTCTATGGCTACACCTTC. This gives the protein CASSPSGLLYGYTF.

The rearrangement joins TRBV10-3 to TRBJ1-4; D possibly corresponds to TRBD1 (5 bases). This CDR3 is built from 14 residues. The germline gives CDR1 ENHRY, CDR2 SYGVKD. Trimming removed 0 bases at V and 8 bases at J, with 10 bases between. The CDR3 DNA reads TGTGCCATCAGTGAGTCGACTAAGGGGGAAAAACTGTTTTTT. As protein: CAISESTKGEKLFF.

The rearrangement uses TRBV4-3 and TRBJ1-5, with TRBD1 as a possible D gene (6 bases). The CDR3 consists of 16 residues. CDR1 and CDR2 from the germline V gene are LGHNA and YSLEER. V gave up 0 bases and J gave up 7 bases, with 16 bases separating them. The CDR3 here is CASSQDPYNREQPQHF. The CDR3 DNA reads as TGCGCCAGCAGCCAAGATCCCTACAACAGGGAGCAGCCCCAGCATTTT.

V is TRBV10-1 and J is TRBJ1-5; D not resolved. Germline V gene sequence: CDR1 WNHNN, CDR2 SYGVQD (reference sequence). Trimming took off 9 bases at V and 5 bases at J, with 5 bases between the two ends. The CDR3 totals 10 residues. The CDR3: CARSDQPQHF. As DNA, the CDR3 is TGCGCCAGATCAGATCAGCCCCAGCATTTT.

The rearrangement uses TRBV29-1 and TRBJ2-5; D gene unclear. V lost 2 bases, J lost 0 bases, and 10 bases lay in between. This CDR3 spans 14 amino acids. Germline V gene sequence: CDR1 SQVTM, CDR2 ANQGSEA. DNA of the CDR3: TGCAGCGTTGAAATGGGTCAGTACCAAGAGACCCAGTACTTC. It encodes CSVEMGQYQETQYF.

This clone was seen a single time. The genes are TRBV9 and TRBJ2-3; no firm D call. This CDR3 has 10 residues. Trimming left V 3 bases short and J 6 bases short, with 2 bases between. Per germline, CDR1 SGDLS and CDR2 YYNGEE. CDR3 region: CASSGDTQYF. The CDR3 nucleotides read TGTGCCAGCAGCGGCGATACGCAGTATTTT.

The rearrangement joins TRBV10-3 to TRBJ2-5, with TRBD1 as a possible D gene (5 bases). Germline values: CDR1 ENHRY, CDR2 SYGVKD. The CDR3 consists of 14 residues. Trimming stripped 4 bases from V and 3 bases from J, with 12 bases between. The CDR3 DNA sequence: TGTGCCATCAGTGGACCGACAGCTAAAGAGACCCAGTACTTC. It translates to CAISGPTAKETQYF.

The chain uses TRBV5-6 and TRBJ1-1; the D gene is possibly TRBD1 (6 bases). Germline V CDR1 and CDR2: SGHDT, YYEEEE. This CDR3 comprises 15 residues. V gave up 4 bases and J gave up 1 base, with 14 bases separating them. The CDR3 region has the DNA TGTGCCAGCAGCCAAAGGTACAGGGAGAACACTGAAGCTTTCTTT. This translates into CASSQRYRENTEAFF.

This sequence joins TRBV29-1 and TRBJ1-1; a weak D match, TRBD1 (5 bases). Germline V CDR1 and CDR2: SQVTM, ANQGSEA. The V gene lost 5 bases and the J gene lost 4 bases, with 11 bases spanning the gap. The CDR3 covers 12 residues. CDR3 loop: CSVLAGATEAFF. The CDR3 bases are TGCAGCGTTCTTGCTGGGGCCACTGAAGCTTTCTTT.

CDR3 coding DNA: TGTGCCAGCAGCTTAGATGATCTAGCGGGAGGGGGAGATACGCAGTATTTT. Its translation: CASSLDDLAGGGDTQYF. The chain combines TRBV11-3 with TRBJ2-3; 12 positions agree with TRBD2. This CDR3 comprises 17 residues. Germline-derived CDR1 and CDR2 are SGHNT and YENEEA. The V and J ends lost 0 bases and 5 bases, in that order; junction bases with no gene match: 6.

In DNA, the CDR3 is TGTGCCAGGGACTCGAGGGTGGACAATGAGCAGTTCTTC. Its protein product is CARDSRVDNEQFF. The V gene is TRBV2, the J gene TRBJ2-1; D possibly corresponds to TRBD2 (5 bases). The CDR3 contains 13 residues. V lost 9 bases, J lost 5 bases, and 14 bases lay in between. CDR1 and CDR2 (germline): SNHLY, FYNNEI. The whole variable domain, filled in from reference TRBV2 and TRBJ2-1, reads EPEVTQTPSHQVTQMGQEVILRCVPISNHLYFYWYRQILGQKVEFLVSFYNNEISEKSEIFDDQFSVERPDGSNFTLKIRSTKLEDSAMYFCARDSRVDNEQFFGPGTRLTVL.

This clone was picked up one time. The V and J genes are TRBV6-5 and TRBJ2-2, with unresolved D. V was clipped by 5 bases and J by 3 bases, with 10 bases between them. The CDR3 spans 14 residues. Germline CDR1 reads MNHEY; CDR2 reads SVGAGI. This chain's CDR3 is CASSPVAHTGELFF. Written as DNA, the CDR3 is TGTGCCAGCAGTCCTGTAGCCCACACCGGGGAGCTGTTTTTT.

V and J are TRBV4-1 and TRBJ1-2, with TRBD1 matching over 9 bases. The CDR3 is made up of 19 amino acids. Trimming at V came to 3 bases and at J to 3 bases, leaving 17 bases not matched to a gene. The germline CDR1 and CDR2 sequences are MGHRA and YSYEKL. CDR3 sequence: CASSHDRHLGQGNDYGYTF. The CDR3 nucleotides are TGCGCCAGCAGCCATGATAGGCACCTCGGACAGGGGAACGACTATGGCTACACCTTC.